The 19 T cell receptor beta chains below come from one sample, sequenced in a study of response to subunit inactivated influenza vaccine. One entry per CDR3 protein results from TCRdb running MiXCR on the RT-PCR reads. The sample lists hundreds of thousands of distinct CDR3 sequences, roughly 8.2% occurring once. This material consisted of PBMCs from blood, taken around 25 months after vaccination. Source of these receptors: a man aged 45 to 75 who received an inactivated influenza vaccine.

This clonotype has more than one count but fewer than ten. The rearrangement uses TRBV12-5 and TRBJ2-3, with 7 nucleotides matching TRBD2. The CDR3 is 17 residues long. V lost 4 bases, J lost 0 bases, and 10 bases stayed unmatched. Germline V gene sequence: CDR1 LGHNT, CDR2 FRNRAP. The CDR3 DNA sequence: TGTGCTAGTGGTTGGGCGGGGGAGGCTGTCAGCACAGATACGCAGTATTTT. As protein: CASGWAGEAVSTDTQYF. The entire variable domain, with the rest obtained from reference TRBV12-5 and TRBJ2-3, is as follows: DARVTQTPRHKVTEMGQEVTMRCQPILGHNTVFWYRQTMMQGLELLAYFRNRAPLDDSGMPKDRFSAEMPDATLATLKIQPSEPRDSAVYFCASGWAGEAVSTDTQYFGPGTRLTVL.

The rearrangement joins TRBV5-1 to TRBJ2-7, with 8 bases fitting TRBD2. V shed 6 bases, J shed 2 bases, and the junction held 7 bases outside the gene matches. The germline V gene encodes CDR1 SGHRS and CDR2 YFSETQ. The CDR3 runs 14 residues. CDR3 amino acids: CASTPSGGPYEQYF. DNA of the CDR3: TGCGCCAGCACCCCCAGCGGGGGCCCCTACGAGCAGTACTTC.

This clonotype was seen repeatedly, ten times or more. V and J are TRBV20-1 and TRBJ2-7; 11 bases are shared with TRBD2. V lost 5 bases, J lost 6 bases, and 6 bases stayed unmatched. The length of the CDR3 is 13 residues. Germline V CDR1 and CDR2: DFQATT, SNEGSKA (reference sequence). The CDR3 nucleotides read TGCAGTGCTGAGGGACTAGCGGCCCCCGAGCAGTACTTC. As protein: CSAEGLAAPEQYF.

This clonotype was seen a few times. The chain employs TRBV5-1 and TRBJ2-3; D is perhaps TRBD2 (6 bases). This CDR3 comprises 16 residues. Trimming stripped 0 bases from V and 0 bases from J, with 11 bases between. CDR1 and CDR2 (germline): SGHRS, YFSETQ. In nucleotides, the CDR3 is TGCGCCAGCAGCTTGGCCACCAGCGGGAGCACAGATACGCAGTATTTT. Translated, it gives CASSLATSGSTDTQYF.

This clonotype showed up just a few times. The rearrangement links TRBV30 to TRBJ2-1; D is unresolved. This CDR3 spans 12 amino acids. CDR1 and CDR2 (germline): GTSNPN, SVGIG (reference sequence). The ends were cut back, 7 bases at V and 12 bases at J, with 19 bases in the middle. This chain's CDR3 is CAYWLDPRWQFF. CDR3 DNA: TGTGCCTATTGGTTGGACCCTAGGTGGCAGTTCTTC.

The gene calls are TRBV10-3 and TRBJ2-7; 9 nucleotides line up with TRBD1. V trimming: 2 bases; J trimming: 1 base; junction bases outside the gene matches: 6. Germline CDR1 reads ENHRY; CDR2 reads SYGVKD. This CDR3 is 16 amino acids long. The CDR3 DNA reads TGTGCCATCAGTGAGGGAAGACAGGGGGTTTCCTACGAGCAGTACTTC. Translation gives CAISEGRQGVSYEQYF.

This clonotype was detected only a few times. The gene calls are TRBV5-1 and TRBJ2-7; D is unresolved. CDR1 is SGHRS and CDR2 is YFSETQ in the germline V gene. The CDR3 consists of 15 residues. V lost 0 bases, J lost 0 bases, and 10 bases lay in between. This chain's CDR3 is CASSLGSTISYEQYF. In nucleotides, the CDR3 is TGCGCCAGCAGCTTGGGATCCACAATCTCCTACGAGCAGTACTTC.

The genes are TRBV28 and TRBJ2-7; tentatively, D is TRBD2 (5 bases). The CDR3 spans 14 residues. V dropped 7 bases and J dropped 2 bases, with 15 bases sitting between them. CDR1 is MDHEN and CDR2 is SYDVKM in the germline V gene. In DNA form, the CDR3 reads TGTGCCAGCATTCAGGACGGGGAAGCCTACGAGCAGTACTTC. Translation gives CASIQDGEAYEQYF.

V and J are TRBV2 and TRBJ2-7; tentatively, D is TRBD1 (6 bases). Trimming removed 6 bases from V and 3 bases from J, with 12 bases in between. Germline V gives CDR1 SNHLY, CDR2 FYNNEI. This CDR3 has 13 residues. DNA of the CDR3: TGTGCCAGCAGACACCGGGACAACTACGAGCAGTACTTC. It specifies CASRHRDNYEQYF.

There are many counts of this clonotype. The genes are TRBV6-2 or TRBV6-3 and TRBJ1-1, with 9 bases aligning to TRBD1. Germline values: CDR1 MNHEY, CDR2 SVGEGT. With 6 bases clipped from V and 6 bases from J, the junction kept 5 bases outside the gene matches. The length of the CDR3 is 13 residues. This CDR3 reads CASRLQGAAEAFF. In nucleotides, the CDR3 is TGTGCCAGCAGACTACAGGGGGCCGCTGAAGCTTTCTTT.

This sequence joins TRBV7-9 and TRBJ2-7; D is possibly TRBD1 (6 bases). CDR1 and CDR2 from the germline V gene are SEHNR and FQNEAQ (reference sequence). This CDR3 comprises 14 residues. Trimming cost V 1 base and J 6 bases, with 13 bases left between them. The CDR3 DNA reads TGTGCCAGCAGCTTAGAAAGAGACAGGTCCGAGCAGTACTTC. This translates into CASSLERDRSEQYF. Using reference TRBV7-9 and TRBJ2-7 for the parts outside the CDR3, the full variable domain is DTGVSQNPRHKITKRGQNVTFRCDPISEHNRLYWYRQTLGQGPEFLTYFQNEAQLEKSRLLSDRFSAERPKGSFSTLEIQRTEQGDSAMYLCASSLERDRSEQYFGPGTRLTVT.

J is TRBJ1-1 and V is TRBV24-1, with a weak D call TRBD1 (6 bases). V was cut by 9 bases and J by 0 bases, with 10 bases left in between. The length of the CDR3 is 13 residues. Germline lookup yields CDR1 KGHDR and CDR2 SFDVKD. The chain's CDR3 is CATAGAMNTEAFF. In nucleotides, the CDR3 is TGTGCCACCGCAGGGGCCATGAACACTGAAGCTTTCTTT.

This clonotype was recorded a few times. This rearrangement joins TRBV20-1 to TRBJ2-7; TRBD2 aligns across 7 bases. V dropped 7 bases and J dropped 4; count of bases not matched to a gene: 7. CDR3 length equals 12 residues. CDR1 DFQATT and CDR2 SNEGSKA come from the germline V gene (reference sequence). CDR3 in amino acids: CSVGGIGYEQYF. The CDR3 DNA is TGCAGTGTGGGGGGGATAGGTTACGAGCAGTACTTC.

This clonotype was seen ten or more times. The CDR3 spells CATSDRTSDSTDTQYF. The CDR3 coding sequence is TGTGCCACCAGTGACCGGACTAGCGATAGCACAGATACGCAGTATTTT. The chain employs TRBV24-1 and TRBJ2-3; 9 bases line up with TRBD2. J was trimmed by 0 bases and V by 4 bases; bases with no gene match: 4. CDR3 length: 16 amino acids. Looked up from germline, CDR1 is KGHDR and CDR2 is SFDVKD.

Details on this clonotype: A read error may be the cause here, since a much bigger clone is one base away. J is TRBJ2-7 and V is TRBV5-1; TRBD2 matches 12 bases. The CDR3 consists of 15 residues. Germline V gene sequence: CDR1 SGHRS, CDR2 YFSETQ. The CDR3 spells CASSSGLAGTYEQNF. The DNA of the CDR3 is TGCGCCAGCAGCTCTGGACTAGCGGGAACTTACGAGCAGAACTTC. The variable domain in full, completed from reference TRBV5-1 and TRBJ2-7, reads KAGVTQTPRYLIKTRGQQVTLSCSPISGHRSVSWYQQTPGQGLQFLFEYFSETQRNKGNFPGRFSGRQFSNSRSEMNVSTLELGDSALYLCASSSGLAGTYEQNFGPGTRLTVT.

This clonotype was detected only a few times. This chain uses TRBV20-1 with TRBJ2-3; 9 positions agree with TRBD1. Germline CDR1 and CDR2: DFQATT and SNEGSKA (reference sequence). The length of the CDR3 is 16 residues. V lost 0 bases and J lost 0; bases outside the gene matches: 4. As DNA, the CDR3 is TGCAGTGCTAGAGATCTAGGACAGGGGAGCACAGATACGCAGTATTTT. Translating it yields CSARDLGQGSTDTQYF.

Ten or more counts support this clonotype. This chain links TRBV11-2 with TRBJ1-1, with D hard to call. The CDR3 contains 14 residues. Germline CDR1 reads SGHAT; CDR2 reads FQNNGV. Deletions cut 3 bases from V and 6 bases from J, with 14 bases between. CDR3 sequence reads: CASSLYAIRAEAFF. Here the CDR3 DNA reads TGTGCCAGCAGCTTGTATGCAATTCGCGCTGAAGCTTTCTTT.

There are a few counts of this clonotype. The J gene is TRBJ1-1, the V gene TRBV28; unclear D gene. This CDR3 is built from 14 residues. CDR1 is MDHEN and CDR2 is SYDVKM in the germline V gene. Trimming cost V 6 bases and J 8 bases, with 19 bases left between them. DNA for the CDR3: TGTGCCAGCAGAACCCCGGGAACACAAATAGAAGCTTTCTTT. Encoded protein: CASRTPGTQIEAFF.

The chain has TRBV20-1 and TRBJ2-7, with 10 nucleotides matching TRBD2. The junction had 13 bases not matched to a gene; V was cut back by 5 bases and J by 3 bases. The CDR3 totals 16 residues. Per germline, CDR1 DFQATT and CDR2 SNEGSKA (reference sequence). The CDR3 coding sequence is TGCAGTGCTCCTCGCGCACTAGCGGGACAAAACTACGAGCAGTACTTC. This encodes CSAPRALAGQNYEQYF.